A few counts support the clone carrying this T cell receptor (beta chain). Trimming cost V 2 bases and J 6 bases; bases outside gene matches: 7. The CDR3 contains 17 residues. Germline values: CDR1 KGHDR, CDR2 SFDVKD. This record comes from a study of T cells after yellow fever vaccination. TCRdb reprocessed the 5' RACE reads with MiXCR, giving one entry per CDR3 protein. The profile shows 250,000 to 300,000 distinct CDR3 sequences, 10% to 15% of them singletons. The sequence was collected from a man between 25 and 39 years old who received the YFV17D yellow fever vaccine. The gene calls are TRBV24-1 and TRBJ2-1; 12 positions match TRBD2. This sample comprised CD4+ T cells sorted from PBMCs, obtained 45 days after the yellow fever booster vaccination. The CDR3 DNA reads TGTGCCACCAGTGATTCAGGACTAGCGGGAACCCCCAATGAGCAGTTCTTC. Translating it yields CATSDSGLAGTPNEQFF.